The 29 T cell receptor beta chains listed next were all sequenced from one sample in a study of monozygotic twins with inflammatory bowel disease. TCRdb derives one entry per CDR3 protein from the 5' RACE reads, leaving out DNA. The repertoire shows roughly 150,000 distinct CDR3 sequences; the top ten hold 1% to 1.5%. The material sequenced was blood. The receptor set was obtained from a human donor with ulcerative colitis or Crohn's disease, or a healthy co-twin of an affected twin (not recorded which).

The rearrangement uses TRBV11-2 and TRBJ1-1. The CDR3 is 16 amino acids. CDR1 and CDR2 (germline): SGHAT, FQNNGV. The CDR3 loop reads CASTHLLWERGTEAFF. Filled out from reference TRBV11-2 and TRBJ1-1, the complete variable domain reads EAGVAQSPRYKIIEKRQSVAFWCNPISGHATLYWYQQILGQGPKLLIQFQNNGVVDDSQLPKDRFSAERLKGVDSTLKIQPAKLEDSAVYLCASTHLLWERGTEAFFGQGTRLTVV.

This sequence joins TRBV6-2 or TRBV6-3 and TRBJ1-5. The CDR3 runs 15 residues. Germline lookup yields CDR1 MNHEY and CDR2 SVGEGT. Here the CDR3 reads CASSSLGRPNQPQHF.

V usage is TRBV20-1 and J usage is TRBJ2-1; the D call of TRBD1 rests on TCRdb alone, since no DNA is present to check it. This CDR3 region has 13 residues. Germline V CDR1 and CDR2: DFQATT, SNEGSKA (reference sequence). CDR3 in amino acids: CSARSGFYNEQFF.

The CDR3 sequence is CASSPLRADYGYTF. This chain connects TRBV4-2 to TRBJ1-2. The CDR3 length is 14 residues. The germline gives CDR1 LGHNA, CDR2 YNFKEQ.

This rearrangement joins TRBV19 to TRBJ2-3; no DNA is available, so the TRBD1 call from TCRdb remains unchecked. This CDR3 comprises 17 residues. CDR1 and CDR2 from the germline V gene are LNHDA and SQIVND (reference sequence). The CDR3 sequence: CASSRDPGGLSTDTQYF.

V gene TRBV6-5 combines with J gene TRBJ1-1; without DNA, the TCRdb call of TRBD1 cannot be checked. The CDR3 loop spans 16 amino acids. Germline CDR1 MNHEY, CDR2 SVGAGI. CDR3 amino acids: CASSYGGNGGDTEAFF.

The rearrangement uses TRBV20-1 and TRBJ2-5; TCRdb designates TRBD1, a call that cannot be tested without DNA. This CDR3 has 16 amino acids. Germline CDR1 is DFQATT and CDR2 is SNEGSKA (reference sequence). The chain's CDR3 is CSARDSGQGESETQYF.

The CDR3 sequence: CASSGPHHVGSNEKLFF. The chain joins TRBV25-1 to TRBJ1-4. CDR3 length equals 17 residues. Germline loops: CDR1 MGHDK, CDR2 SYGVNS.

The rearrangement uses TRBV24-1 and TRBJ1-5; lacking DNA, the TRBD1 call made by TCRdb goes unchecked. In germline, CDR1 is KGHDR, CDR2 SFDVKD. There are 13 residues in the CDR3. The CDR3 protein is CATSAGGVQPQHF.

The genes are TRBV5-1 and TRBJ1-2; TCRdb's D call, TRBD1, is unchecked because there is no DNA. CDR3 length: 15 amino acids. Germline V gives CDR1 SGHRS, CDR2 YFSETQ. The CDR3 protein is CASSPHRQGVYGYTF.

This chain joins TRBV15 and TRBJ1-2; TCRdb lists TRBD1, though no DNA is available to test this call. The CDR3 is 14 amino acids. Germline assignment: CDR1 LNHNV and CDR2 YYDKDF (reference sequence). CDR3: CATSSRTAPFGYTF.

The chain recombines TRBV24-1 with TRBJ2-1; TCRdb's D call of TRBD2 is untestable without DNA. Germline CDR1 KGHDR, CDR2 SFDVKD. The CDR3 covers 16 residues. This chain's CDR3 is CATSDLRSGKMNEQFF.

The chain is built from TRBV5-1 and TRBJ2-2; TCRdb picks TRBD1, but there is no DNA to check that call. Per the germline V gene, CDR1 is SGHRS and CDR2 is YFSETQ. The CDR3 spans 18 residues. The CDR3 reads CASSIRTKGAANTGELFF.

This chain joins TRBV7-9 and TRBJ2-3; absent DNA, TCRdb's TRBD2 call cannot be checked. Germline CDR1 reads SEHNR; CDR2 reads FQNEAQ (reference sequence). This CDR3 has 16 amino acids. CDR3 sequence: CASSLATSGSTDTQYF.

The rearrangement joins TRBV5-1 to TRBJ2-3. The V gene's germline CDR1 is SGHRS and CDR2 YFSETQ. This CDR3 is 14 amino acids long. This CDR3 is CASSLEAGTDTQYF.

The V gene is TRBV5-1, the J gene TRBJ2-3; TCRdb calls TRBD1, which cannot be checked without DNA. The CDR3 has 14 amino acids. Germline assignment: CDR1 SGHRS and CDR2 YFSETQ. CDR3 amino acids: CASSLVQGSDTQYF.

Here the CDR3 reads CASSLELGGRGPNEQFF. This chain joins TRBV7-6 and TRBJ2-1; absent DNA, TCRdb's TRBD2 call cannot be checked. This CDR3 has 17 residues. Germline CDR1 is SGHVS and CDR2 is FNYEAQ.

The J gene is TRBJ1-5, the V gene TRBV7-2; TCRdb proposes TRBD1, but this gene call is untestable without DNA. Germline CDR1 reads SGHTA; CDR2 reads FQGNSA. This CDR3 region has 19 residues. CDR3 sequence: CASSLAVRGRVSPNQPQHF.

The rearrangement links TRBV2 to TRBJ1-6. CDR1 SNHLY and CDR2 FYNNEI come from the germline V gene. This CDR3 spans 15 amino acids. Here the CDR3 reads CASSEGSGGGSPLHF.

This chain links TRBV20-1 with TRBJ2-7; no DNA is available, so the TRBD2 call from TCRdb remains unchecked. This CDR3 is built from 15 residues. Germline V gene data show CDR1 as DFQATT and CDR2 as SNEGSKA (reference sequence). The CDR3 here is CSAPRRAGPSYEQYF.

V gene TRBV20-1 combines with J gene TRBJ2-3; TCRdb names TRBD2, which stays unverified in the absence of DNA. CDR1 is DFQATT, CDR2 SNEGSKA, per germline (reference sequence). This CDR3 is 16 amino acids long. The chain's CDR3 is CSATGTSGRVPDTQYF.

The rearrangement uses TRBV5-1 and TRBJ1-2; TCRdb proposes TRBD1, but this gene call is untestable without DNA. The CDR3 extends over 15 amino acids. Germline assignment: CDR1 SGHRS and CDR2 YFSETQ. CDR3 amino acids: CASSIGQGNGGGYTF.

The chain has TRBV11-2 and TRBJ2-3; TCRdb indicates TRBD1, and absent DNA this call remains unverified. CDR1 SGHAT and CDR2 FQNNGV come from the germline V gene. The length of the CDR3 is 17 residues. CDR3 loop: CASSLEGQGISTDTQYF. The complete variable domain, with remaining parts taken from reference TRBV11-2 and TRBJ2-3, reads EAGVAQSPRYKIIEKRQSVAFWCNPISGHATLYWYQQILGQGPKLLIQFQNNGVVDDSQLPKDRFSAERLKGVDSTLKIQPAKLEDSAVYLCASSLEGQGISTDTQYFGPGTRLTVL.

The CDR3 protein is CATSDHDSRGYTF. The chain employs TRBV24-1 and TRBJ1-2; the D call from TCRdb, TRBD1, cannot be confirmed without DNA. Germline loops: CDR1 KGHDR, CDR2 SFDVKD. This CDR3 has 13 amino acids.

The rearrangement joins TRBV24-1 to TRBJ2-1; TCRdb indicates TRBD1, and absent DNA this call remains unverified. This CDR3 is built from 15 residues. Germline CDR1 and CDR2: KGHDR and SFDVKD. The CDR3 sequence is CATGAHPTGSGEQFF.

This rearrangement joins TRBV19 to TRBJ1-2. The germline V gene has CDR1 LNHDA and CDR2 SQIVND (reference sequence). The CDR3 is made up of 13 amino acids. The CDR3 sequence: CASSPPAHYGYTF.

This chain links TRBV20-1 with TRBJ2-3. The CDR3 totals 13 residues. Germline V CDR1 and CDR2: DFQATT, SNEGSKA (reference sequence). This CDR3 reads CSGRKDSTDTQYF.

CDR3 residues: CSAFLAGRSYEQYF. V usage is TRBV20-1 and J usage is TRBJ2-7; the D gene TCRdb calls, TRBD2, cannot be checked with no DNA. The CDR3 is 14 residues long. Germline CDR1 is DFQATT and CDR2 is SNEGSKA (reference sequence).

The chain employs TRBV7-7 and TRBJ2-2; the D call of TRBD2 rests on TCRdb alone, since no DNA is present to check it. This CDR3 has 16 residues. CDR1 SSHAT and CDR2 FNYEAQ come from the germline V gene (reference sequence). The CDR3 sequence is CASSLGASLSTGELFF.